This is a list of T cell receptor beta chains from one sample in a study of shared clonotypes between healthy human individuals. Libraries were prepared by immunoSEQ multiplex PCR; TCRdb keeps only in-frame clonotypes and omits some of them. Here the sample spans about 2 million clones, approximately 94% being singletons. The sample was naive CD8+ T cells sorted from blood. The source of these receptors is a young man in good health. CDR3s include the opening cysteine and the closing phenylalanine or tryptophan. Size tells how often a clone was seen (once, few, many) or the class of an expanded clone, and some rows leave it out.

j_call | v_call | clone_size | cdr3_aa
TRBJ1-2 | TRBV6-5 | few | CASRDRFGEGYTF
TRBJ2-3 | TRBV7-9 | NA | CASSLLSPLTDTQYF
TRBJ1-3 | TRBV10-3 | NA | CAISPDREGGNTIYF
TRBJ1-1 | TRBV19 | NA | CASSSGTTTEAFF
TRBJ1-2 | TRBV29-1 | NA | CSVVGGFSNYGYTF
TRBJ1-2 | TRBV7-9 | NA | CACGTYGYTF
TRBJ2-4 | TRBV30 | NA | CAWTSGGQNIQYF
TRBJ2-7 | TRBV7-8 | NA | CASSSFESVSSYEQYF
TRBJ2-2 | TRBV6-1 | once | CASSWGNTGELFF
TRBJ1-2 | TRBV5-1 | NA | CASSPDSHGYTF
TRBJ2-7 | TRBV4-3 | NA | CASSQGISHSYEQYF
TRBJ2-7 | TRBV7-9 | NA | CASSSTVGWPPEQYF
TRBJ2-1 | TRBV4-1 | NA | CASSPRSNSNNEQFF
TRBJ2-1 | TRBV6-5 | NA | CASSQDGSSYNEQFF
TRBJ2-1 | TRBV9 | NA | CASSVTGTSSWEQFF
TRBJ1-6 | TRBV27 | NA | CASSFVGTNSPLHF
TRBJ1-2 | TRBV4-3 | NA | CASSPVQGRGGYTF
TRBJ2-1 | TRBV2 | NA | CASSGDEQFF
TRBJ2-3 | TRBV5-8 | NA | CASSPVTDTQYF
TRBJ1-2 | TRBV7-8 | NA | CASSPLHAVLYGYTF
TRBJ1-4 | TRBV28 | NA | CASSLLAGLNEKLFF
TRBJ2-1 | TRBV27 | NA | CASSRPDENEQFF
TRBJ2-2 | TRBV9 | NA | CASSVGGQPSNTGELFF
TRBJ1-2 | TRBV13 | NA | CASSLGRGYGLFDGYTF
TRBJ2-5 | TRBV7-9 | NA | CASSLDQASLWGETQYF
TRBJ1-6 | TRBV2 | NA | CASSEYTGTNSPLHF
TRBJ2-1 | TRBV4-2 | NA | CASSRRELDNEQFF
TRBJ2-5 | TRBV11-2 | NA | CASSFHLAEETQYF
TRBJ1-1 | TRBV30 | NA | CAWSDKTGINTEAFF
TRBJ1-6 | TRBV2 | once | CASSDAAYSPLHF
TRBJ2-3 | TRBV5-4 | few | CASSNRENTQYF
TRBJ2-7 | TRBV5-3 | NA | CARSYMGFSYEQYF
TRBJ2-7 | TRBV6-5 | NA | CASSPDSSYEQYF
TRBJ1-5 | TRBV19 | NA | CASSIPIHRMTQPQHF
TRBJ2-7 | TRBV5-8 | NA | CASSWRTSGVSSYEQYF
TRBJ2-1 | TRBV5-1 | NA | CASSLKSSYNEQFF
TRBJ2-7 | TRBV9 | NA | CASSVMGADEQYF
TRBJ1-1 | TRBV11-2 | few | CASSLNEGLRSEAFF
TRBJ2-7 | TRBV27 | NA | CASSLSVTGAYEQYF
TRBJ1-2 | TRBV13 | NA | CASSLQGADYGYTF
TRBJ1-4 | TRBV6-1 | NA | CASSERDTEVYEKLFF